These T cell receptor beta chains were read from a single sample in a study of T cell repertoires in cytomegalovirus infection. Each CDR3 protein is one row after TCRdb ran MiXCR on the reads. There are 200,000 or so distinct CDR3 sequences in the sample; approximately 28% occur only once, and approximately 31% lies in the top ten. Sequencing was performed on PBMCs. These receptors came from a human donor in good health (CMV status not recorded). Some clones in this sample may be carry-over from other donors' samples. Each CDR3 is given with its conserved first and last residue. The D gene is left open where the match is weak. The listing skips clone size in some rows; elsewhere it reads once, few, many or a size class.

CDR3 length,D gene,J gene,clone size,V gene,CDR3 DNA,CDR3 protein
14,TRBD1,TRBJ2-1,few,TRBV5-1,TGCGCCAGCAGCTCCGGACAGGGGTCGGGTGAGCAGTTCTTC,CASSSGQGSGEQFF
12,NA,TRBJ1-1,many,TRBV12-3/TRBV12-4,TGTGCCAGCACTTTACGTCGCACTGAAGCTTTCTTT,CASTLRRTEAFF
13,NA,TRBJ1-1,few,TRBV11-2,TGTGCCAGCAGCTTAGATGCCCAGGGATTGGCTTTCTTT,CASSLDAQGLAFF
16,TRBD1,TRBJ1-3,few,TRBV7-3,TGTGCCAGCAGCTTATATCGGGGGACAGCGATGGGCACCATATATTTT,CASSLYRGTAMGTIYF
14,NA,TRBJ2-5,NA,TRBV20-1,TGCAGTGCTAGGCAGTCTAGCGAGCAAGAGACCCAGTACTTC,CSARQSSEQETQYF
13,TRBD2,TRBJ2-4,NA,TRBV7-2,TGTGCCAGCAGCCCACCCGGGGGGGGCATTCAGTACTTC,CASSPPGGGIQYF
19,TRBD2,TRBJ2-3,NA,TRBV6-1,TGTGCCAGCAGTGAAAAGTCCCGACTAGCGGGGGGGCTGGGAGATACGCAGTATTTT,CASSEKSRLAGGLGDTQYF
13,NA,TRBJ1-1,few,TRBV12-3/TRBV12-4,TGTGCCAGCAGTTTAGGAACCAGGGTGGAAGCTTTCTTT,CASSLGTRVEAFF
15,TRBD2,TRBJ2-3,NA,TRBV6-6,TGTGCCAGCACCCCAGCGGGGGGGGTCACAGATACGCAGTATTTT,CASTPAGGVTDTQYF
12,NA,TRBJ2-3,NA,TRBV20-1,TGCAGTGCTAGAACTGAGACAGATACGCAGTATTTT,CSARTETDTQYF
15,NA,TRBJ2-1,NA,TRBV2,TGTGCCAGCAGTGAGCAGATAAGCTCCTACAATGAGCAGTTCTTC,CASSEQISSYNEQFF
12,NA,TRBJ1-4,NA,TRBV29-1,TGCAGCGCTGGGGGCACTTTAGAAAAACTGTTTTTT,CSAGGTLEKLFF
16,NA,TRBJ2-3,many,TRBV7-2,TGTGCCAGCAGTCCCCAGTGGGGCATGAGCACAGATACGCAGTATTTT,CASSPQWGMSTDTQYF
14,NA,TRBJ2-3,NA,TRBV20-1,TGCAGTGCTAGAGATAATCGGTTCACAGATACGCAGTATTTT,CSARDNRFTDTQYF
14,NA,TRBJ1-1,NA,TRBV6-5,TGTGCCACCCGGGCGGGTCTTAGGAACACTGAAGCTTTCTTT,CATRAGLRNTEAFF
16,TRBD1,TRBJ1-4,few,TRBV7-8,TGTGCCAGCAGCCGGCCGGCGAGGGGGCAAGGTGAAAAACTGTTTTTT,CASSRPARGQGEKLFF
16,TRBD2,TRBJ2-2,once,TRBV6-6,TGTGCCAGCAGTTACCCGGATAGCGGGGGGTCCGGGGAGCTGTTTTTT,CASSYPDSGGSGELFF
13,NA,TRBJ1-5,few,TRBV6-4,TGTGCCAGCAGTGGAAGAAGCAATCAGCCCCAGCATTTT,CASSGRSNQPQHF
16,TRBD1,TRBJ2-1,few,TRBV5-1,TGCGCCAGCAGCTGGGCCCGGGACAGGGACTACAATGAGCAGTTCTTC,CASSWARDRDYNEQFF
18,NA,TRBJ1-4,NA,TRBV30,TGTGCCTGGAGTGTAAATTACGGGACCCCTGCAACTAATGAAAAACTGTTTTTT,CAWSVNYGTPATNEKLFF
16,NA,TRBJ1-1,few,TRBV20-1,TGCAGTGCTAGCCTGCTGGACATCAAATGGGACACTGAAGCTTTCTTT,CSASLLDIKWDTEAFF
13,NA,TRBJ2-5,NA,TRBV5-5,TGTGCCAGCAGCTTGCGGGGATGGGAGACCCAGTACTTC,CASSLRGWETQYF
16,TRBD1,TRBJ1-5,NA,TRBV14,TGTGCCAGCAGCCATGCCTCAGGGGGTTATACTCAGCCCCAGCATTTT,CASSHASGGYTQPQHF
14,NA,TRBJ1-5,few,TRBV10-3,TGTGCCATCAGTGAGGCGGGAGGGGGTCAGCCCCAGCATTTT,CAISEAGGGQPQHF
14,NA,TRBJ2-7,many,TRBV6-2/TRBV6-3,TGTGCCAGCCGTCCTACCGGGTCGTCCTACGAGCAGTACTTC,CASRPTGSSYEQYF
15,TRBD1,TRBJ1-1,NA,TRBV7-6,TGTGCCAGCAGCTTTTCAGGGGGATCGGGCACTGAAGCTTTCTTT,CASSFSGGSGTEAFF
14,TRBD1,TRBJ2-7,NA,TRBV5-1,TGCGCCAGCAGCTTGGGAGACAGGGCGAGAGAGCAGTACTTC,CASSLGDRAREQYF
15,NA,TRBJ2-7,NA,TRBV19,TGTGCCAGTAGTCGACAGTGGCGGGATGGCTACGAGCAGTACTTC,CASSRQWRDGYEQYF
15,TRBD1,TRBJ1-4,NA,TRBV7-9,TGTGCCAGCAGCCCCTGGCAGGGGGAAGAAGAAAAACTGTTTTTT,CASSPWQGEEEKLFF
14,NA,TRBJ1-1,few,TRBV7-6,TGTGCCAGCAGCCTCGACGCATATGGGACTGAAGCTTTCTTT,CASSLDAYGTEAFF
12,NA,TRBJ1-4,NA,TRBV18,TGTGCCAGCTCACCGCTGAATGAAAAACTGTTTTTT,CASSPLNEKLFF
14,TRBD1,TRBJ1-5,many,TRBV29-1,TGCAGCGTAGACAGGGGCCTAGGGAATCAGCCCCAGCATTTT,CSVDRGLGNQPQHF
13,NA,TRBJ2-3,NA,TRBV5-1,TGCGCCAGCAGCCCTCTGGGGGCTTATACGCAGTATTTT,CASSPLGAYTQYF
13,NA,TRBJ1-1,NA,TRBV7-4,TGTGCCAGCAGCCATCAGGGGCACACTGAAGCTTTCTTT,CASSHQGHTEAFF
15,NA,TRBJ1-2,NA,TRBV11-2,TGTGCCAGCAGCTCTCACAGGGAATTTAACTATGGCTACACCTTC,CASSSHREFNYGYTF
12,NA,TRBJ2-1,NA,TRBV29-1,TGCAGCTATGGGCCCCTGCCGGGTGAGCAGTTCTTC,CSYGPLPGEQFF
15,NA,TRBJ1-1,few,TRBV12-3/TRBV12-4,TGTGCCAGCAGTTCCCGCGGTCGTCGGGGAACCGTGGCTTTCTTT,CASSSRGRRGTVAFF
14,NA,TRBJ1-1,NA,TRBV5-5,TGTGCCAGCAGCTTTTTTAGAGAGAACACTGAAGCTTTCTTT,CASSFFRENTEAFF
14,NA,TRBJ1-1,many,TRBV29-1,TGCAGCGTTGAGGAGGCCCCGGGAAAAGGTGAAGCTTTCTTT,CSVEEAPGKGEAFF
16,NA,TRBJ2-1,NA,TRBV11-2,TGTGCCAGCAGCTTTAGAGGGGCCCCCCCCTACAATGAGCAGTTCTTC,CASSFRGAPPYNEQFF
15,NA,TRBJ2-7,NA,TRBV20-1,TGCAGTGCTAGAGATCGAGCACAGGCAGCCTACGAGCAGTACTTC,CSARDRAQAAYEQYF
16,NA,TRBJ1-6,NA,TRBV7-9,TGTGCCAGCAGCTTAGTGGCAGGGATATCAAATTCACCCCTCCACTTT,CASSLVAGISNSPLHF
15,NA,TRBJ1-2,NA,TRBV6-6,TGTGCCAGCAGTTACCTCGTAGAGGGTGTTAATGGCTACACCTTC,CASSYLVEGVNGYTF
15,NA,TRBJ2-7,few,TRBV12-3/TRBV12-4,TGTGCCAGCAGTTTTAGAACTAACCCTGGCGGCGAGCAGTACTTC,CASSFRTNPGGEQYF
16,NA,TRBJ2-2,NA,TRBV7-6,TGTGCCAGCAGCCGTCAGGCCCATGGGAACACCGGGGAGCTGTTTTTT,CASSRQAHGNTGELFF
15,TRBD2,TRBJ2-1,few,TRBV6-2/TRBV6-3,TGTGCCAGCAGTTGGGAGCGGGGGGCCTTGAATGAGCAGTTCTTC,CASSWERGALNEQFF
13,TRBD1,TRBJ1-5,few,TRBV27,TGTGCCAGCAGTTTTGACAGGGCTCAGCCCCAGCATTTT,CASSFDRAQPQHF
13,NA,TRBJ2-1,NA,TRBV5-1,TGCGCCAGCAGCTTGACGAAGACTCTCGGGGAGTTCTTC,CASSLTKTLGEFF
16,TRBD1,TRBJ1-1,NA,TRBV5-1,TGCGCCAGCAGCTTGGTAGGACAGGGGGATAACACTGAAGCTTTCTTT,CASSLVGQGDNTEAFF
14,TRBD1,TRBJ2-4,NA,TRBV29-1,TGCAGCGTTGCGGGAGAGACAGGGGGGAACATTCAGTACTTC,CSVAGETGGNIQYF
18,TRBD2,TRBJ2-3,NA,TRBV20-1,TGCAGTGCTAGGCCCCTCCGGCTAGCGGGGGACAGCACAGATACGCAGTATTTT,CSARPLRLAGDSTDTQYF
15,TRBD2,TRBJ2-3,NA,TRBV7-3,TGTGCCAGCAGCTCCACGGGGGGGGGAGCAGATACGCAGTATTTT,CASSSTGGGADTQYF
12,NA,TRBJ1-2,once,TRBV2,TGTGCCAGCAGTGAATTCTCAGATGGCTACACCTTC,CASSEFSDGYTF